This TCR beta chain came from a study of identical twins. TCRdb re-derived calls from the 5' RACE reads in MiXCR, one entry per CDR3 protein. The sample shows hundreds of thousands of distinct CDR3 sequences, 20% to 25% of them seen only once. This clonotype was seen more than once but under ten times. Germline V gene sequence: CDR1 MNHEY, CDR2 SMNVEV (reference sequence). Trimming pared 5 bases from V and 3 bases from J, leaving 17 bases between. The CDR3 covers 15 residues. The same data also went into a second study, on T cells expressing NK-cell markers. This second study notes: It was sorted CD3+CD56+NKG2C+, CD3+CD56+NKG2C- and CD3+CD56-NKG2C+ T cells that supplied the TCR beta repertoires.

The rearrangement joins TRBV27 to TRBJ2-7; possibly TRBD1 or TRBD2 for D (5 bases each). The specimen sequenced was CD4+ T cells sorted from blood. The receptor was isolated from a young woman in good health. The CDR3 loop reads CASSPGWERGYEQYF. The CDR3 DNA follows: TGTGCCAGCAGTCCCGGGTGGGAGAGGGGCTACGAGCAGTACTTC.